A single sample is the source of the 10 T cell receptor beta chains below, sequenced in a study of blood T cell repertoires in COVID-19. Profiled with immunoSEQ multiplex PCR; TCRdb holds only in-frame clones, not every one. The table has about 83,000 clones, roughly 76% seen once. Sequencing was performed on peripheral blood. The receptors derive from an elderly woman with active or convalescent COVID-19.

The chain couples TRBV7-9 to TRBJ2-2; possibly TRBD1 for D (5 bases). CDR1 is SEHNR and CDR2 is FQNEAQ in the germline V gene (reference sequence). This CDR3 region has 16 residues. V was trimmed by 3 bases and J by 1 base, leaving 12 bases between them. The CDR3: CASSFGSGMNTGELFF. The CDR3 region has the DNA TGTGCCAGCAGCTTTGGATCAGGGATGAACACCGGGGAGCTGTTTTTT.

This clone was seen only a few times. The chain combines TRBV5-1 with TRBJ1-6, with a tentative D call TRBD1 (6 bases). This CDR3 contains 14 residues. With 3 bases removed from V and 6 bases from J, the gap between germline ends came to 10 bases. Germline loops: CDR1 SGHRS, CDR2 YFSETQ. CDR3 sequence: CASSSAGANSPLHF. DNA for the CDR3: TGCGCCAGCAGCTCAGCAGGGGCTAATTCACCCCTCCACTTT.

The chain couples TRBV12-3 or TRBV12-4 to TRBJ2-1, with D perhaps matching TRBD2 (6 bases). V was pared by 2 bases and J by 6 bases, with 8 bases between. This CDR3 region has 13 residues. CDR3 protein: CASSLRGTNEQFF. The DNA of the CDR3 is TGTGCCAGCAGTTTACGGGGGACCAATGAGCAGTTCTTC.

The V and J genes are TRBV5-1 and TRBJ2-7, with TRBD1 matching 10 bases. The CDR3 spans 17 residues. Germline CDR1 reads SGHRS; CDR2 reads YFSETQ. The trim removed 4 bases at V and 4 bases at J, leaving 14 bases unmatched. CDR3 in DNA: TGCGCCAGCAGCCGATCAACCGGGACAGGGGATACATACGAGCAGTACTTC. Amino acid sequence: CASSRSTGTGDTYEQYF.

The chain combines TRBV4-2 with TRBJ1-4; 8 bases agree with TRBD1. Germline CDR1 LGHNA, CDR2 YNFKEQ. Losses at the gene ends were 4 bases for V and 0 bases for J; bases not matched to a gene: 10. The length of the CDR3 is 18 residues. CDR3 amino acids: CASSLYSVQGATNEKLFF. CDR3 DNA: TGTGCCAGCAGCCTTTATTCCGTACAGGGGGCAACTAATGAAAAACTGTTTTTT.

This rearrangement joins TRBV19 to TRBJ2-7, with TRBD1 identical over 7 bases. Germline V CDR1 and CDR2: LNHDA, SQIVND (reference sequence). The V segment lost 5 bases and the J segment 2 bases; nucleotides outside the gene matches: 3. This CDR3 is built from 13 residues. The CDR3 sequence is CASSAGGTYEQYF. CDR3 DNA sequence: TGTGCCAGTAGTGCAGGGGGTACCTACGAGCAGTACTTC.

The chain carries TRBV9 and TRBJ2-7; 8 bases map to TRBD1. CDR1 is SGDLS, CDR2 YYNGEE, per germline. V shed 0 bases and J 0 bases; nucleotides not matched to a gene: 2. CDR3 length: 15 residues. The CDR3 sequence: CASSVGQGASYEQYF. The CDR3 DNA sequence: TGTGCCAGCAGCGTAGGCCAGGGGGCCTCCTACGAGCAGTACTTC. Based on the CDR3 plus reference TRBV9 and TRBJ2-7, the full variable domain is DSGVTQTPKHLITATGQRVTLRCSPRSGDLSVYWYQQSLDQGLQFLIQYYNGEERAKGNILERFSAQQFPDLHSELNLSSLELGDSALYFCASSVGQGASYEQYFGPGTRLTVT.

J is TRBJ1-1 and V is TRBV3-1 (or the pseudogene TRBV3-2), with D uncertain. Germline assignment: CDR1 LGHDT and CDR2 YNNKEL (reference sequence). The CDR3 loop spans 13 amino acids. Trimming left V 1 base short and J 1 base short, with 4 bases between. The CDR3 loop reads CASSQGRNTEAFF. The CDR3 DNA reads TGTGCCAGCAGCCAAGGTAGGAACACTGAAGCTTTCTTT.

This chain joins TRBV9 and TRBJ2-2; TRBD1 matches at 7 bases. The CDR3 length is 13 residues. The germline gives CDR1 SGDLS, CDR2 YYNGEE. V shed 1 base and J 6 bases; nucleotides not matched to a gene: 0. This CDR3 reads CASSVQGAGELFF. The CDR3 bases are TGTGCCAGCAGCGTACAGGGGGCCGGGGAGCTGTTTTTT.

The table lists this clone with a count of one. The genes are TRBV5-5 and TRBJ2-1; no firm D call. Trimming removed 0 bases at V and 7 bases at J, with 5 bases between. Germline CDR1 is SGHKS and CDR2 is YYEKEE (reference sequence). The CDR3 is 12 residues long. The CDR3 DNA follows: TGTGCCAGCAGCTTGGATATGAATGAGCAGTTCTTC. The encoded protein is CASSLDMNEQFF.